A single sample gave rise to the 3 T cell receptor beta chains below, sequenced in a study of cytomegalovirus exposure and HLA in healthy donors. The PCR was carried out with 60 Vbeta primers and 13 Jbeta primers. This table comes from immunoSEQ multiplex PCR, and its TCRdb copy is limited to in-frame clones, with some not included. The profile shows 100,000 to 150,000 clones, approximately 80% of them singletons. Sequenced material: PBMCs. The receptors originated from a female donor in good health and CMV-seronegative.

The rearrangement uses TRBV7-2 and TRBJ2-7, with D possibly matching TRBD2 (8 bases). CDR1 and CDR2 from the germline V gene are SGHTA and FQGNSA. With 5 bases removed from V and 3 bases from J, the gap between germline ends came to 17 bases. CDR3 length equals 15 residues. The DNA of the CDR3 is TGTGCCAGCAGCGTAGACGGGAGGGGGCTCTACGAGCAGTACTTC. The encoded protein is CASSVDGRGLYEQYF.

This CDR3 is CASSLGLYNEQFF. CDR3 coding DNA: TGTGCCAGCAGCTTAGGACTTTACAATGAGCAGTTCTTC. The rearrangement joins TRBV7-9 to TRBJ2-1; unclear D gene. The CDR3 runs to 13 residues. Germline-derived CDR1 and CDR2 are SEHNR and FQNEAQ (reference sequence). V shed 1 base and J shed 4 bases, with 5 bases lying between them.

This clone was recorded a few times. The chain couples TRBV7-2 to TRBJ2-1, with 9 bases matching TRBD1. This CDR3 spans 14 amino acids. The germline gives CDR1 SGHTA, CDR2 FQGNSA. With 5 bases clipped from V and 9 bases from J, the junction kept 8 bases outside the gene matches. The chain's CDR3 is CASSPGQGRGEQFF. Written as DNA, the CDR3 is TGTGCCAGCAGCCCGGGACAGGGTAGAGGTGAGCAGTTCTTC.